Each of the 23 T cell receptor beta chains below was sequenced from the same sample in a study of T cell repertoires in cytomegalovirus infection. No antigen is known for these receptors. Via MiXCR, TCRdb re-called the reads, giving one row per CDR3 protein. The sample yields 200,000 to 250,000 distinct CDR3 sequences, roughly two fifths seen once. The starting material was CD8+ T cells from cultured PBMCs, obtained from culture after CMV antigen stimulation. The source is a human donor in good health (CMV status not recorded). Some clones in this sample may be carry-over from other donors' samples.

A remark on this clonotype: The CDR3 does not end in the conserved phenylalanine or tryptophan, so this is likely a read error. The limits of the CDR3 on the DNA are not certain, so only TCRdb's listed CDR3 is given. The chain employs TRBV6-6 and TRBJ1-2; TRBD1 is the table's D call and was not checked against the DNA. Ends included, the CDR3 has 15 residues. The germline CDR1 and CDR2 sequences are MNHNY and SVGAGI (reference sequence). CDR3 region: CASSYPRGQDYGYTL.

The chain carries TRBV5-6 and TRBJ2-3; D is ambiguous. The V gene's germline CDR1 is SGHDT and CDR2 YYEEEE. CDR3 length: 15 amino acids. V dropped 4 bases and J dropped 0 bases, with 12 bases sitting between them. As DNA, the CDR3 is TGTGCCAGCAGCCCTACAGCAAACAGCACAGATACGCAGTATTTT. Its translation: CASSPTANSTDTQYF.

The J gene is TRBJ1-5, the V gene TRBV12-3 or TRBV12-4, with D perhaps matching TRBD1 (5 bases). V lost 2 bases to trimming and J lost 3 bases, with 20 bases between them. The CDR3 totals 18 residues. The chain's CDR3 is CASSLWSSQGRVNQPQHF. The CDR3 nucleotides read TGTGCCAGCAGTTTATGGTCGAGTCAGGGTCGTGTCAATCAGCCCCAGCATTTT.

The gene calls are TRBV28 and TRBJ2-3, with 10 bases lining up with TRBD2. This CDR3 comprises 15 residues. Germline CDR1 and CDR2: MDHEN and SYDVKM. V shed 6 bases and J 5 bases; nucleotides not matched to a gene: 8. In DNA form, the CDR3 reads TGTGCCAGCAGAACCCTAGCGGGAGAGGGAGATACGCAGTATTTT. It translates to CASRTLAGEGDTQYF.

The sample holds a few counts of this clonotype. The CDR3 is CASGSDHPTDYNEQFF. The CDR3, as DNA: TGTGCTAGTGGTTCTGACCACCCGACAGATTACAATGAGCAGTTCTTC. The chain combines TRBV12-5 with TRBJ2-1; tentative D call: TRBD1 (5 bases). There are 16 residues in the CDR3. V lost 4 bases, J lost 4 bases, and 17 bases lay in between. Germline CDR1 LGHNT, CDR2 FRNRAP.

There are a few counts of this clonotype. V is TRBV7-9 and J is TRBJ2-1, with TRBD2 matching 12 bases. CDR1 is SEHNR and CDR2 is FQNEAQ in the germline V gene (reference sequence). There are 15 residues in the CDR3. V lost 5 bases and J lost 5; bases outside the gene matches: 4. Here the CDR3 reads CASSASGRAHNEQFF. The CDR3 bases are TGTGCCAGCAGCGCTAGCGGGAGGGCCCACAATGAGCAGTTCTTC.

J is TRBJ2-3 and V is TRBV28, with TRBD2 identical over 7 bases. This CDR3 has 14 amino acids. Trimming at V came to 7 bases and at J to 3 bases, leaving 7 bases not matched to a gene. Germline V gene sequence: CDR1 MDHEN, CDR2 SYDVKM. The chain's CDR3 is CASMLGGRTDTQYF. The DNA of the CDR3 is TGTGCCAGCATGCTTGGCGGGAGAACAGATACGCAGTATTTT.

This clonotype was observed many times. The chain recombines TRBV11-2 with TRBJ2-3, with D possibly matching TRBD1 (7 bases). Deletions cut 5 bases from V and 5 bases from J, with 23 bases between. Germline CDR1 SGHAT, CDR2 FQNNGV. The CDR3 loop spans 17 amino acids. The CDR3 coding sequence is TGTGCCAGCAGCCCACGGGGGACAGTCTTCATGAGAGATACGCAGTATTTT. It codes for CASSPRGTVFMRDTQYF.

The chain links TRBV20-1 to TRBJ2-5, with a weak D call TRBD2 (6 bases). The length of the CDR3 is 14 residues. Germline assignment: CDR1 DFQATT and CDR2 SNEGSKA (reference sequence). Trimming took off 0 bases at V and 4 bases at J, with 12 bases between the two ends. The CDR3 spells CSARDRGVRETQYF. CDR3 nucleotides: TGCAGTGCTAGAGATCGCGGGGTTAGAGAGACCCAGTACTTC.

This clonotype was counted ten times or more. The chain is built from TRBV7-2 and TRBJ2-2; TRBD2 matches 14 bases. Germline CDR1 reads SGHTA; CDR2 reads FQGNSA. The V gene end was trimmed by 1 base and the J gene end by 4 bases; junction bases not matched to a gene: 11. CDR3 length equals 20 residues. In nucleotides, the CDR3 is TGTGCCAGCAGCTTAGTGGTCGGGACTAGCGGGAGCGGGGTCACCGGGGAGCTGTTTTTT. It is translated as CASSLVVGTSGSGVTGELFF.

The V call is TRBV20-1, the J call TRBJ1-1; D is perhaps TRBD1 (5 bases). Germline assignment: CDR1 DFQATT and CDR2 SNEGSKA (reference sequence). Trimming removed 0 bases at V and 5 bases at J, with 10 bases between. The CDR3 consists of 13 residues. The CDR3 region has the DNA TGCAGTGCTAGAGAACGGGGCCGAACTGAAGCTTTCTTT. Translation gives CSARERGRTEAFF.

V gene TRBV7-9 combines with J gene TRBJ2-3; D remains unclear. V lost 2 bases and J lost 6, with 3 bases in between. Germline CDR1 is SEHNR and CDR2 is FQNEAQ (reference sequence). This CDR3 spans 11 amino acids. In DNA form, the CDR3 reads TGTGCCAGCAGCTTACCGGATACGCAGTATTTT. Translation: CASSLPDTQYF.

A single count supports this clonotype. This rearrangement joins TRBV11-1 to TRBJ2-7, with TRBD2 matching 14 bases. V was clipped by 0 bases and J by 3 bases; unmatched bases: 1. This CDR3 is built from 16 residues. Germline V gene data show CDR1 as SGHAT and CDR2 as FQDESV (reference sequence). CDR3 amino acids: CASSLAGTSGSYEQYF. The DNA of the CDR3 is TGTGCCAGCAGCTTAGCGGGGACTAGCGGGAGCTACGAGCAGTACTTC.

The V call is TRBV6-1, the J call TRBJ1-2; no clear D. Germline V CDR1 and CDR2: MNHNS, SASEGT. Trimming cost V 6 bases and J 0 bases, with 11 bases left between them. This CDR3 is 14 amino acids long. CDR3 sequence (DNA): TGTGCCAGCAGAGCCGGGCCTTCTAACTATGGCTACACCTTC. Protein product: CASRAGPSNYGYTF.

The gene calls are TRBV7-6 and TRBJ2-5, with D tentatively TRBD2 (6 bases). Trimming removed 11 bases at V and 5 bases at J, with 9 bases between. Germline CDR1 reads SGHVS; CDR2 reads FNYEAQ. The CDR3 totals 10 residues. The CDR3 reads CAAGRETQYF. The CDR3 nucleotides read TGTGCCGCGGGGCGGGAGACCCAGTACTTC.

DNA for the CDR3: TGTGCCAGCAGCATGAACGGGAGGGCGGTTGAGCAGTTCTTC. Translating it yields CASSMNGRAVEQFF. V is TRBV14 and J is TRBJ2-1, with 8 bases fitting TRBD2. This CDR3 comprises 14 residues. Germline CDR1 and CDR2: SGHDN and FVKESK. V gave up 5 bases and J gave up 9 bases; unmatched junction bases: 9.

This chain joins TRBV5-5 and TRBJ2-3; 9 nucleotides agree with TRBD2. The germline V gene encodes CDR1 SGHKS and CDR2 YYEKEE (reference sequence). J lost 1 base, V lost 5 bases, and 23 bases had no gene match. The CDR3 runs 21 residues. CDR3 sequence: CASSLAGAGGQSKGRTDTQYF. The CDR3, as DNA: TGTGCCAGCAGTCTTGCCGGTGCGGGGGGGCAAAGTAAAGGGCGCACAGATACGCAGTATTTT.

V gene TRBV5-6 combines with J gene TRBJ2-5; tentatively, D is TRBD1 (6 bases). Trimming shortened V by 4 bases and J by 2 bases, and 12 bases separated the two germline ends. CDR1 SGHDT and CDR2 YYEEEE come from the germline V gene. The CDR3 is 14 amino acids. CDR3 protein: CASSAQGRQETQYF. The CDR3 DNA reads as TGTGCCAGCAGCGCTCAGGGGAGACAAGAGACCCAGTACTTC.

This clonotype occurred many times. The CDR3 reads CASSYPTSGGQQSSYNEQFF. In DNA form, the CDR3 reads TGTGCCAGCAGCTATCCGACTAGCGGGGGCCAGCAGAGCTCCTACAATGAGCAGTTCTTC. This chain joins TRBV7-8 and TRBJ2-1; 12 nucleotides align to TRBD2. This CDR3 has 20 amino acids. Trimming at V came to 4 bases and at J to 0 bases, leaving 13 bases not matched to a gene. Per germline, CDR1 SGHVS and CDR2 FQNEAQ.

This clonotype was seen a handful of times. The chain joins TRBV3-1 to TRBJ2-1; D is tentatively TRBD1 or TRBD2 (6 bases each). The CDR3 covers 15 residues. Germline CDR1 is LGHDT and CDR2 is YNNKEL (reference sequence). Trimming took 0 bases from V and 7 from J, leaving 13 bases between them. The DNA for the CDR3 is TGTGCCAGCAGCCAAGACGGGGGCCTTGGGAATGAGCAGTTCTTC. This encodes CASSQDGGLGNEQFF.

The genes are TRBV5-6 and TRBJ2-1, with a tentative D call TRBD2 (7 bases). The V gene lost 5 bases and the J gene lost 16 bases, with 16 bases spanning the gap. The germline CDR1 and CDR2 sequences are SGHDT and YYEEEE. This CDR3 is built from 11 residues. In DNA form, the CDR3 reads TGTGCCAGCAGACAGGGACTATTTTCTTTCTTC. Translating gives CASRQGLFSFF.

The gene calls are TRBV6-5 and TRBJ2-7; no clear D. Germline loops: CDR1 MNHEY, CDR2 SVGAGI. This CDR3 comprises 13 residues. V lost 3 bases and J 1 base, leaving 7 bases between the germline ends. CDR3 DNA: TGTGCCAGCAGTTATCGATCTTCCTACGAGCAGTACTTC. Its translation is CASSYRSSYEQYF.

J is TRBJ1-5 and V is TRBV15; perhaps TRBD1 as D (5 bases). The CDR3 length is 13 residues. Germline V gene lookup returns CDR1 LNHNV and CDR2 YYDKDF (reference sequence). V was clipped by 2 bases and J by 6 bases, with 8 bases between them. CDR3 DNA: TGTGCCACCAGCAGACAGGGAACTCAGCCCCAGCATTTT. The encoded protein is CATSRQGTQPQHF.